This T cell receptor (beta chain) derives from a study of T cells in lung cancer brain metastases. Study overall: Most patients, about 90% of the roughly 20, got no therapy between primary and metastasis resection. Regarding the study as a whole: Most clones were lesion-specific, with limited overlap between paired lesions (Morisita roughly 0.25).

In the case of this clone: What it binds is not known. Compared with germline, one end of the junction differs, possibly owing to a read error.

Patients with a history of multiple malignancies were excluded. Only in-frame clones appear in the TCRdb table, and some are missing; sequencing was by immunoSEQ multiplex PCR. The sample has 4,400 or so clones; 87% are singletons. Germline V gene data show CDR1 as KGHSH and CDR2 as LQKENI. The CDR3 sequence is 12 residues long. Input material: tumor tissue from the primary lung tumor. This clonotype originated in a woman aged 50 to 60 with non-small cell lung cancer. The chain joins TRBV18 to TRBJ1-4, with D hard to call. The CDR3 DNA sequence: TGTGCCAGTTCACGATCAGCTGAAAAACTGTTTTTT. Translation: CASSRSAEKLFF.